The 16 T cell receptor beta chains listed next were all sequenced from one sample in a study of T cells in Graves' hyperthyroidism and ophthalmopathy. The investigators amplified TCR beta CDR3 regions from RNA transcripts. HTBI primers were employed in a first-round RT-PCR of the TCR CDR3. TCRdb reanalysed the multiplex PCR reads using MiXCR and keeps one entry per CDR3 protein. The table lists about 380,000 distinct CDR3 sequences, approximately 13% of them singletons. Sequencing was done on a sample of blood. The receptors were sampled from a man under 40 with Graves' hyperthyroidism that later progressed to Graves' ophthalmopathy.

The chain combines TRBV30 with TRBJ2-1; D remains ambiguous. This CDR3 has 12 amino acids. Trimming pared 0 bases from V and 9 bases from J, leaving 9 bases between. Germline loops: CDR1 GTSNPN, CDR2 SVGIG (reference sequence). The CDR3 sequence: CAWSVLGVEQFF. The CDR3 DNA reads as TGTGCCTGGAGTGTTTTGGGTGTTGAGCAGTTCTTC.

This clonotype was counted only a few times. This chain joins TRBV27 and TRBJ2-7, with no clear D. The CDR3 is made up of 16 amino acids. Germline CDR1 and CDR2: MNHEY and SMNVEV (reference sequence). With 2 bases removed from V and 1 base from J, the gap between germline ends came to 15 bases. The CDR3 nucleotides read TGTGCCAGCAGTTTAACCGCTTTTAACCCTTCCTACGAGCAGTACTTC. This translates into CASSLTAFNPSYEQYF.

This clonotype has a count of ten or more. V is TRBV5-1 and J is TRBJ2-1; D is perhaps TRBD2 (6 bases). Looked up from germline, CDR1 is SGHRS and CDR2 is YFSETQ. The CDR3 sequence is 14 residues long. Trimming took 4 bases from V and 7 from J, leaving 15 bases between them. The CDR3 DNA sequence: TGCGCCAGCAGCCGTACCCCTGGGGGGAATGAGCAGTTCTTC. Protein sequence: CASSRTPGGNEQFF. The whole variable domain, filled in from reference TRBV5-1 and TRBJ2-1, reads KAGVTQTPRYLIKTRGQQVTLSCSPISGHRSVSWYQQTPGQGLQFLFEYFSETQRNKGNFPGRFSGRQFSNSRSEMNVSTLELGDSALYLCASSRTPGGNEQFFGPGTRLTVL.

This clonotype has a count of ten or more. The V and J genes are TRBV12-3 or TRBV12-4 and TRBJ1-5; no clear D. V lost 5 bases and J lost 6, with 11 bases in between. This CDR3 spans 13 amino acids. CDR3 DNA sequence: TGTGCCAGCAGTCTTGCGGGGAGTCAGCCCCAGCATTTT. It translates to CASSLAGSQPQHF.

The rearrangement links TRBV19 to TRBJ1-5; D is uncertain. Trimming took off 9 bases at V and 5 bases at J, with 8 bases between the two ends. There are 11 residues in the CDR3. The germline V gene encodes CDR1 LNHDA and CDR2 SQIVND (reference sequence). CDR3 DNA: TGTGCCAGCGGCGGTTATCAGCCCCAGCATTTT. The encoded protein is CASGGYQPQHF.

In this sample, this clonotype turned up many times. The chain uses TRBV28 and TRBJ1-5; D unresolved. The length of the CDR3 is 11 residues. Trimming removed 2 bases from V and 6 bases from J, with 2 bases in between. The germline V gene encodes CDR1 MDHEN and CDR2 SYDVKM. Here the CDR3 DNA reads TGTGCCAGCAGTTTAACTCAGCCCCAGCATTTT. Translation: CASSLTQPQHF. Variable domain in full (rest from reference TRBV28 and TRBJ1-5): DVKVTQSSRYLVKRTGEKVFLECVQDMDHENMFWYRQDPGLGLRLIYFSYDVKMKEKGDIPEGYSVSREKKERFSLILESASTNQTSMYLCASSLTQPQHFGDGTRLSIL.

In this sample, this clonotype turned up many times. J is TRBJ1-5 and V is TRBV27, with unresolved D. This CDR3 is built from 14 residues. Trimming stripped 3 bases from V and 1 base from J, with 7 bases between. Germline CDR1 and CDR2: MNHEY and SMNVEV (reference sequence). In nucleotides, the CDR3 is TGTGCCAGCAGTTTGATTGGCAGCAATCAGCCCCAGCATTTT. Amino acid sequence: CASSLIGSNQPQHF.

In its sample, this clonotype was seen a few times. V and J are TRBV7-9 and TRBJ2-7; 7 nucleotides line up with TRBD1. Germline values: CDR1 SEHNR, CDR2 FQNEAQ (reference sequence). J gave up 9 bases and V 4 bases, and 9 bases lay outside the gene matches. This CDR3 spans 13 amino acids. CDR3 protein: CASSSRGPGGQYF. The DNA for the CDR3 is TGTGCCAGCAGCTCCAGGGGCCCAGGGGGGCAGTACTTC.

At least ten counts were recorded for this clonotype. This chain connects TRBV5-6 to TRBJ2-7; no definite D call. Trimming removed 1 base from V and 5 bases from J, with 10 bases in between. In germline, CDR1 is SGHDT, CDR2 YYEEEE. The CDR3 sequence is 13 residues long. CDR3 loop: CASSLNPSHEQYF. The CDR3 DNA reads TGTGCCAGCAGCTTGAATCCCAGCCACGAGCAGTACTTC.

This sequence joins TRBV20-1 and TRBJ2-7; no definite D call. Germline V gene lookup returns CDR1 DFQATT and CDR2 SNEGSKA (reference sequence). The ends were cut back, 6 bases at V and 0 bases at J, with 12 bases in the middle. CDR3 length equals 13 residues. The CDR3 here is CSAANTDSYEQYF. For the CDR3, the DNA is TGCAGTGCCGCAAATACAGACTCCTACGAGCAGTACTTC.

This clonotype was picked up one time. The rearrangement joins TRBV25-1 to TRBJ1-2, with 10 bases matching TRBD1. V was clipped by 5 bases and J by 4 bases; unmatched bases: 16. In germline, CDR1 is MGHDK, CDR2 SYGVNS. The CDR3 sequence is 18 residues long. The CDR3: CASSPFWTGGVGIYGYTF. Written as DNA, the CDR3 is TGTGCCAGCAGTCCTTTTTGGACAGGGGGTGTCGGAATCTATGGCTACACCTTC.

This clonotype was counted only a few times. The chain carries TRBV30 and TRBJ2-1, with TRBD2 matching over 14 bases. Germline V gene data show CDR1 as GTSNPN and CDR2 as SVGIG (reference sequence). J was trimmed by 0 bases and V by 1 base; bases with no gene match: 2. The CDR3 loop spans 17 amino acids. CDR3 coding DNA: TGTGCCTGGAGTGGACTAGCGGGGGGGAGCTCCTACAATGAGCAGTTCTTC. Protein sequence: CAWSGLAGGSSYNEQFF. Full variable domain (missing parts from reference TRBV30 and TRBJ2-1): SQTIHQWPATLVQPVGSPLSLECTVEGTSNPNLYWYRQAAGRGLQLLFYSVGIGQISSEVPQNLSASRPQDRQFILSSKKLLLSDSGFYLCAWSGLAGGSSYNEQFFGPGTRLTVL.

This clonotype was seen ten or more times. The V call is TRBV5-8, the J call TRBJ1-3, with TRBD1 identical over 10 bases. V gave up 4 bases and J gave up 5 bases; unmatched junction bases: 3. CDR3 size: 14 residues. Germline V gene lookup returns CDR1 SGHTS and CDR2 YDEGEE. The DNA of the CDR3 is TGTGCCAGCAGCCGGACAGGGGGAAGAAACACCATATATTTT. This codes for CASSRTGGRNTIYF.

The table lists this clonotype with many counts. CDR3 sequence: CASSPGQGAETQYF. The CDR3 DNA sequence: TGTGCCAGCAGCCCGGGACAGGGGGCAGAGACCCAGTACTTC. The chain uses TRBV11-1 and TRBJ2-5; 12 bases fit TRBD1. Germline V gene sequence: CDR1 SGHAT, CDR2 FQDESV (reference sequence). V shed 5 bases and J 4 bases; nucleotides not matched to a gene: 2. The CDR3 totals 14 residues. The full variable domain, with the rest looked up from reference TRBV11-1 and TRBJ2-5, is EAEVAQSPRYKITEKSQAVAFWCDPISGHATLYWYRQILGQGPELLVQFQDESVVDDSQLPKDRFSAERLKGVDSTLKIQPAELGDSAMYLCASSPGQGAETQYFGPGTRLLVL.

The V call is TRBV14, the J call TRBJ2-2, with 7 bases aligning to TRBD2. The CDR3 loop spans 14 amino acids. V shed 4 bases and J 4 bases; nucleotides not matched to a gene: 3. Germline V gene data show CDR1 as SGHDN and CDR2 as FVKESK. The CDR3 sequence: CASSLTSSTGELFF. CDR3 nucleotide sequence: TGTGCCAGCAGCCTGACTAGCAGCACCGGGGAGCTGTTTTTT. The full variable domain, with the rest looked up from reference TRBV14 and TRBJ2-2, is EAGVTQFPSHSVIEKGQTVTLRCDPISGHDNLYWYRRVMGKEIKFLLHFVKESKQDESGMPNNRFLAERTGGTYSTLKVQPAELEDSGVYFCASSLTSSTGELFFGEGSRLTVL.

This clonotype was counted many times. V usage is TRBV6-1 and J usage is TRBJ1-6; D is perhaps TRBD1 (5 bases). The germline gives CDR1 MNHNS, CDR2 SASEGT. The V end was cut by 2 bases, the J end by 2 bases, with 10 bases between. The CDR3 has 16 residues. CDR3: CASSERGRTYNSPLHF. The CDR3 coding sequence is TGTGCCAGCAGTGAAAGGGGAAGAACCTATAATTCACCCCTCCACTTT.